These T cell receptor beta chains were read from a single sample in a study of cytomegalovirus exposure and HLA in healthy donors. Here immunoSEQ multiplex PCR was the method, and the copy in TCRdb shows in-frame clones only, minus some. The table shows over 150,000 clones, with about four fifths occurring only once. Sequencing was performed on PBMCs. The receptors were gathered from a man under 40 in good health and CMV-seropositive. The CDR3 runs from the conserved cysteine through the conserved F or W. The order of the fields is D gene, CDR3 length, J gene, V gene, clone size, CDR3 DNA, CDR3 protein. A D gene is named only where the DNA matches it firmly. A row's size may be missing; if present it is once, few, many or a size class.

- | 14 | TRBJ2-5 | TRBV30 | - | TGTGCCTGGAGTGACTTGGAGACTGGGGAGACCCAGTACTTC | CAWSDLETGETQYF
TRBD1 | 13 | TRBJ2-3 | TRBV7-8 | - | TGTGCCAGCAGCCCACCCGGACAGGGGACGCAGTATTTT | CASSPPGQGTQYF
- | 14 | TRBJ2-5 | TRBV15 | once | TGTGCCACCAGCAGAGACAGGAGGGGAGAGACCCAGTACTTC | CATSRDRRGETQYF
TRBD2 | 14 | TRBJ2-3 | TRBV6-4 | - | TGTGCCAGCAGTGACTCATGGGAGGGAGATACGCAGTATTTT | CASSDSWEGDTQYF
TRBD1 | 13 | TRBJ2-1 | TRBV19 | - | TGTGCCACTTGGACAGGGGCCTACAATGAGCAGTTCTTC | CATWTGAYNEQFF
- | 16 | TRBJ1-5 | TRBV6-6 | - | TGTGCCAGCAGTTACCCTCCGAGGACAGTCAATCAGCCCCAGCATTTT | CASSYPPRTVNQPQHF
TRBD1 | 16 | TRBJ2-6 | TRBV5-1 | - | TGCGCCAGCAGCTCGGACAGGGCTTCTGGGGCCAACGTCCTGACTTTC | CASSSDRASGANVLTF
- | 16 | TRBJ1-6 | TRBV11-3 | - | TGTGCCAGCAACGACTGGCTGAACAGCGGGGATTCACCCCTCCACTTT | CASNDWLNSGDSPLHF
- | 14 | TRBJ1-4 | TRBV9 | once | TGTGCCAGCAGCGTAAGCAGGGAAAATGAAAAACTGTTTTTT | CASSVSRENEKLFF
- | 11 | TRBJ2-1 | TRBV27 | few | TGTGCCAGCGGCTCACTAGAAAAGCAGTTCTTC | CASGSLEKQFF
- | 11 | TRBJ1-1 | TRBV6-6 | - | TGTGCCAGCAGTCCCATCACTGAAGCTTTCTTT | CASSPITEAFF
- | 17 | TRBJ1-3 | TRBV5-4 | - | TGTGCCAGCAGCTTGAGGAGGGTCCGAGACTCTGGAAACACCATATATTTT | CASSLRRVRDSGNTIYF
- | 13 | TRBJ2-7 | TRBV7-2 | - | TGTGCCAGCAGCGCGGGACGGTCCCACGAGCAGTACTTC | CASSAGRSHEQYF
- | 19 | TRBJ2-1 | TRBV4-1 | - | TGCGCCAGCAGCGGGCCAAGAGTTAGGAGAGGACAGTTTAACAATGAGCAGTTCTTC | CASSGPRVRRGQFNNEQFF
- | 15 | TRBJ1-1 | TRBV1 | - | TGCACCAGCAGCCAAGAACCCGGGGAGTCCACTGAAGCTTTCTTT | CTSSQEPGESTEAFF
- | 14 | TRBJ1-1 | TRBV27 | - | TGTGCCAGCCATAAAGCGTATTGGAACACTGAAGCTTTCTTT | CASHKAYWNTEAFF
TRBD1 | 17 | TRBJ1-1 | TRBV28 | - | TGTGCCAGCAGTTCCATCACCCTCTCGACAGGGAGCACTGAAGCTTTCTTT | CASSSITLSTGSTEAFF
- | 15 | TRBJ1-6 | TRBV5-4 | - | TGTGCCAGCAGCTTATCGACAGCATATAATTCACCCCTCCACTTT | CASSLSTAYNSPLHF